This TCR beta chain was captured in a study of beta chain features in type 1 diabetes. Study details: Age, gender, cell numbers and subset yield matched between patients and controls.

Reverse transcription of all isolated RNA meant that expressed TCRB transcripts were sequenced. Sequenced by immunoSEQ multiplex PCR; TCRdb stores in-frame clones only, minus some. The sample lists around 240,000 clones, around 15% occurring once. As concerns this clone: Its antigen remains unknown.

Study observations and caveats: The cDNA sequencing approach could over-represent high-TCR-expressing cells. Type 1 diabetes patients showed a moderate but significant shortening of TCRB CDR3s in all four CD4+ subsets. A greater similarity of naive, central memory and Treg TCRB repertoires was seen among patients than among healthy donors. Any role of HLA type in TCRB rearrangement remained unresolved here.

This CDR3 has 14 amino acids. Germline V gene data show CDR1 as SGHTA and CDR2 as FQGNSA. The V segment lost 4 bases and the J segment 0 bases; nucleotides outside the gene matches: 3. Sequenced: naive CD4+ T cells from blood. The receptor was derived from a young man with type 1 diabetes. V is TRBV7-2 and J is TRBJ2-7, with 7 bases fitting TRBD2. DNA of the CDR3: TGTGCCAGCAGCTCTGCGGGAGTCTCCTACGAGCAGTACTTC. Protein: CASSSAGVSYEQYF. Using reference TRBV7-2 and TRBJ2-7 for the parts outside the CDR3, the full variable domain is GAGVSQSPSNKVTEKGKDVELRCDPISGHTALYWYRQSLGQGLEFLIYFQGNSAPDKSGLPSDRFSAERTGGSVSTLTIQRTQQEDSAVYLCASSSAGVSYEQYFGPGTRLTVT.